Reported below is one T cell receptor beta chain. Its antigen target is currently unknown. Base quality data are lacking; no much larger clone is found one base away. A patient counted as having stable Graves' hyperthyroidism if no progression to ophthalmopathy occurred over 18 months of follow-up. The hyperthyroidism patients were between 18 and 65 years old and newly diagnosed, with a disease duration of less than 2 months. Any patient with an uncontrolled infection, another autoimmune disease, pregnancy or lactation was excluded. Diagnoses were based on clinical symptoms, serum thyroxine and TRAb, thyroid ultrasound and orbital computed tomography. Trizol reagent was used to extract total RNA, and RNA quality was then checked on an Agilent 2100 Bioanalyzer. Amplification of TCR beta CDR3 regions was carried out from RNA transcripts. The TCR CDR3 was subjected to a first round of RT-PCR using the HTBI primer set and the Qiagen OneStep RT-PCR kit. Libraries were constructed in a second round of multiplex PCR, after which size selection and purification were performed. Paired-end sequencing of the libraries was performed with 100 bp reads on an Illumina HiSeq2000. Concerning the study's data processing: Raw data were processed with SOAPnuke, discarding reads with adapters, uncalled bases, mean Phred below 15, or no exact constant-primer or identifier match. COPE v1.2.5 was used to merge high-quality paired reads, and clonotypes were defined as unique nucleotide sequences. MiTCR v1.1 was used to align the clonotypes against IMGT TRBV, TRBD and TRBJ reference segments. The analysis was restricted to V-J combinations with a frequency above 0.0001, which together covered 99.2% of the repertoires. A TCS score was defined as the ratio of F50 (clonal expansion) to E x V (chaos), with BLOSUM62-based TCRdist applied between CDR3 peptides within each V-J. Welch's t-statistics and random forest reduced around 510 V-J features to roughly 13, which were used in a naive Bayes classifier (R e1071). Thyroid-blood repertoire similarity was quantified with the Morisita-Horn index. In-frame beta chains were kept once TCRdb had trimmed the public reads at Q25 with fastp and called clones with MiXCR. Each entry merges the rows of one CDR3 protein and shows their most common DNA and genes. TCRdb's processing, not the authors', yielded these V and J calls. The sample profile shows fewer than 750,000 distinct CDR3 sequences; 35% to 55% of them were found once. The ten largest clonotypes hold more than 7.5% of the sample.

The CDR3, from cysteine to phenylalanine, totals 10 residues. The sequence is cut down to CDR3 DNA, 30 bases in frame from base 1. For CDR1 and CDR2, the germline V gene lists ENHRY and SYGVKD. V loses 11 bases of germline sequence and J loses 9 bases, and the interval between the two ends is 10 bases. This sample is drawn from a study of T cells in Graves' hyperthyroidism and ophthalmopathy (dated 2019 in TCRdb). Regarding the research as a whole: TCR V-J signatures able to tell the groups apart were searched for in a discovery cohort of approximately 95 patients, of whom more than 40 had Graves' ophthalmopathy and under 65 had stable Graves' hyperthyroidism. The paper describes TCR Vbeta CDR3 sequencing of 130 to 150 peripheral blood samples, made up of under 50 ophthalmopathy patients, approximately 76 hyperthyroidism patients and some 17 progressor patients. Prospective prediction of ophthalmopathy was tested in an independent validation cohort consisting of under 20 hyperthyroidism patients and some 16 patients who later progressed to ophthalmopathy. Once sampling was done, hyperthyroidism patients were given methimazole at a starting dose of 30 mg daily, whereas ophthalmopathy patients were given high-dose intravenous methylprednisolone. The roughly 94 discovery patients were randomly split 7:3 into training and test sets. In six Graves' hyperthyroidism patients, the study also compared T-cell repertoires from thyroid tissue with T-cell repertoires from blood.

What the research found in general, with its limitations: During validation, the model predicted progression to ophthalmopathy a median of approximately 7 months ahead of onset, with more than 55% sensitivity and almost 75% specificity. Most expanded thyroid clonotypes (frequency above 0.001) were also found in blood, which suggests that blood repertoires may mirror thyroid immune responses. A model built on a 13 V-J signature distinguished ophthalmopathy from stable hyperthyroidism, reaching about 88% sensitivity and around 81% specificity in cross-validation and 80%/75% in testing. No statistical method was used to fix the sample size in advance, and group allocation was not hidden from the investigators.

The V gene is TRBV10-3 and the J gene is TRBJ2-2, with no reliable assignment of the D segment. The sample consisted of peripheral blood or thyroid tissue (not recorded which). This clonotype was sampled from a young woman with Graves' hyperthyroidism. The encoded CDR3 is CALKTRELFF. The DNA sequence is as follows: TGTGCCCTCAAGACCAGGGAGCTGTTTTTT.